Sequencing of this T cell receptor (beta chain) was carried out in a study of blood T cell repertoires in COVID-19. As for the study in general: Donors in the United States, Italy and Spain gave samples during acute or convalescent COVID-19.

V was clipped by 7 bases and J by 4 bases, with 19 bases between them. CDR3 size: 14 residues. CDR1 and CDR2 (germline): SQVTM, ANQGSEA. Only a few counts were recorded for this clone. In the original analysis: From reference gene primer amplification, estimates of nucleated cell counts were derived. Sequencing was performed with immunoSEQ multiplex PCR; in TCRdb, only in-frame clones are kept and a portion is missing. V, J and clone size reflect that table, while D and trimming were determined from the DNA. This table holds some 15,000 clones, about 90% found once. V usage is TRBV29-1 and J usage is TRBJ1-1; the D gene is possibly TRBD1 (5 bases). The TCR comes from a human donor in a cohort sampled during active COVID-19. The specimen was peripheral blood. CDR3 in amino acids: CSAQRRSGGTEAFF. DNA of the CDR3: TGCAGCGCCCAACGGAGGAGCGGGGGCACTGAAGCTTTCTTT.